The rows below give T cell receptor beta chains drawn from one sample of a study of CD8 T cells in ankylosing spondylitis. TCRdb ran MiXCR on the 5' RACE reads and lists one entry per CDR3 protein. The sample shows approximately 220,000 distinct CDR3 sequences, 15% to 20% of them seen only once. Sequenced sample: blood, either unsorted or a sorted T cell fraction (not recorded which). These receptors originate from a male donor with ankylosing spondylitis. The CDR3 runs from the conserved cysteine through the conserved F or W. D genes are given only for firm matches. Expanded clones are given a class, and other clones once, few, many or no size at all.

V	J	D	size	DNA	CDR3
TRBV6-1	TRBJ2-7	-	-	TGTGCCAGCACCCAGACATTCGGGCAGGGCCTAGAATCCTACGAGCAGTACTTC	CASTQTFGQGLESYEQYF
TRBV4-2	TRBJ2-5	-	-	TGTGCCAGCAGCCAAGATCTTGGCGGACAAGAGACCCAGTACTTC	CASSQDLGGQETQYF
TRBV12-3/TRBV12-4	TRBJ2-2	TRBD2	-	TGTGCCCGCAGTTTAAGGCTAGCGGGAGGGCCGGGGACCGGGGAGCTGTTTTTT	CARSLRLAGGPGTGELFF
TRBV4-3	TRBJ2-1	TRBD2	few	TGCGCCAGCAGCCAAGACCGTGCCAGCGGGAGGAATGAGCAGTTCTTC	CASSQDRASGRNEQFF
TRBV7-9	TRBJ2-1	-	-	TGTGCCAGCAGCGGGGACTTGGGGTACAATGAGCAGTTCTTC	CASSGDLGYNEQFF
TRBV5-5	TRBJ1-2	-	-	TGTGCCAGCAGCCAGATCCCCACAGGCGCCTATGGCTACACCTTC	CASSQIPTGAYGYTF
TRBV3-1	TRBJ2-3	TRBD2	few	TGTGCCAGCAGCCAGGCCTCTGGGGCGGGGGGCCTCTCCACAGATACGCAGTATTTT	CASSQASGAGGLSTDTQYF
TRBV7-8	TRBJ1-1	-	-	TGTGCCAGCAGCTTAGGGTTGCGGGTCACTGAAGCTTTCTTT	CASSLGLRVTEAFF
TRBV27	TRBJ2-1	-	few	TGTGCCAGCGGGGATCGCGCGAGCGCCGATGAGCAGTTCTTC	CASGDRASADEQFF
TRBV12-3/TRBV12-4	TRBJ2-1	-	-	TGTGCCAGCAGTTTAGGGGACCGCGAGATCTTC	CASSLGDREIF
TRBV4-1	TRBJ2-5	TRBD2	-	TGCGCCAGCAGCCAAGTGATTAGCGGGGAGCCACAAGAGACCCAGTACTTC	CASSQVISGEPQETQYF
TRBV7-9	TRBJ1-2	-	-	TGTGCCAGCAGCTTAGTGGGGGAATCTAACTATGGCTACACCTTC	CASSLVGESNYGYTF
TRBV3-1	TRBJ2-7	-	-	TGTGCCAGCAGCCAGGGGGACTCCGAGCAGTACTTC	CASSQGDSEQYF
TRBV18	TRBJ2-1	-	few	TGTGCCAGCTCGCCCGCTGCGCCGTCCTACAATGAGCAGTTCTTC	CASSPAAPSYNEQFF
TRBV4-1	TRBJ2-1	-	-	TGCGCCAGCAGCCAGGGTTTAAGCGGTGAGCAGTTCTTC	CASSQGLSGEQFF
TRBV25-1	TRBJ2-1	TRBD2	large	TGTGCCAGCAGTGTCGCAGCGGGGGCCTACAATGAGCAGTTCTTC	CASSVAAGAYNEQFF
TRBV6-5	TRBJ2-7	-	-	TGTGCCAGCACCATGGGCAACGAGCAGTACTTC	CASTMGNEQYF
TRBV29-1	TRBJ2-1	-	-	TGCAGCCAGCGAGGAAATTACAATGAGCAGTTCTTC	CSQRGNYNEQFF
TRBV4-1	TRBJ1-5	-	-	TGCGCCAGCAGCCAGATAATTAATCAGCCCCAGCATTTT	CASSQIINQPQHF
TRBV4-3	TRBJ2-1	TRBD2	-	TGCGCCAGCAGCCCGGTCCTAGCGGGAAACAATGAGCAGTTCTTC	CASSPVLAGNNEQFF
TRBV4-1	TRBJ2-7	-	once	TGCGCCAGCAGCTACCGGGTCGAATACGAGCAGTACTTC	CASSYRVEYEQYF
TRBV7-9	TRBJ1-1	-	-	TGTGCCAGCAGCCCTGCTTTAACTGAAGCTTTCTTT	CASSPALTEAFF
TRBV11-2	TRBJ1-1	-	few	TGTGCCAGCAGAGCTAGGAACAGGGAGCTGAGCACTGAAGCTTTCTTT	CASRARNRELSTEAFF
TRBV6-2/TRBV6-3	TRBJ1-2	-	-	TGTGCCAGCAGCTCACTTTGGACGGACCAACAGCTTAACTATGGCTACACCTTC	CASSSLWTDQQLNYGYTF
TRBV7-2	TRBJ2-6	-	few	TGTGCCAGCAGCTTAGATTCCGCTGGGGCCAACGTCCTGACTTTC	CASSLDSAGANVLTF
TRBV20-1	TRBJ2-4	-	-	TGCAGTGCTAGCGGCACCTTAGCCAAAAACATTCAGTACTTC	CSASGTLAKNIQYF
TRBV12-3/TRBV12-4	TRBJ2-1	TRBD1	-	TGTGCCAGCAGCCTGCTTCGGGACAGGGGCTACAATGAGCAGTTCTTC	CASSLLRDRGYNEQFF
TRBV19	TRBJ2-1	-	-	TGTGCCAGTAGTATGGGCCCTCCGGGTTCCTACAATGAGCAGTTCTTC	CASSMGPPGSYNEQFF
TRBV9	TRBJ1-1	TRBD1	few	TGTGCCAGCAGCGCTCAGGGGGACACTGAAGCTTTCTTT	CASSAQGDTEAFF